The 19 T cell receptor beta chains listed next were all sequenced from one sample in a study of T-cell reconstitution after alpha-beta-depleted transplantation in children. The TCRbeta library was prepared with unique molecular identifiers. TCRdb called the PCR reads again in MiXCR, with one record for every CDR3 protein. The sample lists fewer than 700,000 distinct CDR3 sequences; approximately 22% were seen once. The sample was PBMCs, mostly from graft donor cells, taken 360 days after TCRalphabeta/CD19-depleted stem cell transplant. These receptors originate from a boy younger than two who had a stem cell transplant for acute myeloid leukemia, so the T cells may come from the graft donor.

A few counts support this clonotype. This rearrangement joins TRBV3-1 to TRBJ2-1, with a weak D call TRBD1 (6 bases). This CDR3 region has 13 residues. CDR1 and CDR2 from the germline V gene are LGHDT and YNNKEL (reference sequence). Trimming cost V 4 bases and J 8 bases, with 12 bases left between them. The CDR3 nucleotides read TGTGCCAGCAGCCCCTTACGGACAGATGAGCAGTTCTTC. This encodes CASSPLRTDEQFF.

This rearrangement joins TRBV12-3 or TRBV12-4 to TRBJ2-5; D is ambiguous. CDR3 length equals 14 residues. Trimming removed 5 bases at V and 4 bases at J, with 14 bases between. The CDR3 loop reads CASSGLVGGETQYF. CDR3 sequence (DNA): TGTGCCAGCAGTGGTCTGGTAGGCGGAGAGACCCAGTACTTC.

This chain links TRBV7-9 with TRBJ2-1; a possible D gene is TRBD1 (8 bases). There are 16 residues in the CDR3. Germline lookup yields CDR1 SEHNR and CDR2 FQNEAQ (reference sequence). V lost 4 bases to trimming and J lost 3 bases, with 16 bases between them. The CDR3 spells CASSSSTGDYYNEQFF. In DNA form, the CDR3 reads TGTGCCAGCAGCTCCTCGACAGGGGACTACTACAATGAGCAGTTCTTC. The full variable domain, completed using reference TRBV7-9 and TRBJ2-1, is DTGVSQNPRHKITKRGQNVTFRCDPISEHNRLYWYRQTLGQGPEFLTYFQNEAQLEKSRLLSDRFSAERPKGSFSTLEIQRTEQGDSAMYLCASSSSTGDYYNEQFFGPGTRLTVL.

This clonotype showed up just a few times. The chain combines TRBV29-1 with TRBJ1-1; no firm D call. The CDR3 has 12 amino acids. Germline loops: CDR1 SQVTM, CDR2 ANQGSEA. V dropped 7 bases and J dropped 2 bases, with 11 bases sitting between them. The CDR3 region is CSGRTVNTEAFF. The CDR3, as DNA: TGCAGCGGACGGACGGTTAACACTGAAGCTTTCTTT.

The chain is built from TRBV20-1 and TRBJ1-2, with D perhaps matching TRBD1 (5 bases). Looked up from germline, CDR1 is DFQATT and CDR2 is SNEGSKA (reference sequence). V shed 0 bases and J shed 3 bases, with 17 bases lying between them. The CDR3 spans 16 residues. The CDR3 nucleotides are TGCAGTGCTAGAGATTTCAAGGGGCTTGAGGACTATGGCTACACCTTC. It is translated as CSARDFKGLEDYGYTF.

This clonotype came up many times. The chain recombines TRBV4-3 with TRBJ2-7, with D perhaps matching TRBD1 or TRBD2 (6 bases each). This CDR3 is 16 amino acids long. Trimming cost V 0 bases and J 2 bases, with 14 bases left between them. The germline V gene has CDR1 LGHNA and CDR2 YSLEER. The CDR3 sequence: CASSQEFRGAPYEQYF. The CDR3 coding sequence is TGCGCCAGCAGCCAAGAATTTAGGGGGGCTCCCTACGAGCAGTACTTC.

This clonotype was seen at least ten times. The chain joins TRBV5-1 to TRBJ2-2; TRBD1 or TRBD2 may be the D gene (5 bases each). There are 15 residues in the CDR3. Germline V CDR1 and CDR2: SGHRS, YFSETQ. Deletions cut 7 bases from V and 4 bases from J, with 17 bases between. The CDR3 bases are TGCGCCAGCTCTGAGGGGCTAGGCTTCACCGGGGAGCTGTTTTTT. Translation: CASSEGLGFTGELFF.

This clonotype has a handful of counts. This chain links TRBV11-2 with TRBJ2-2; 9 bases align to TRBD1. The germline gives CDR1 SGHAT, CDR2 FQNNGV. The CDR3 is 19 residues long. V shed 5 bases, J shed 1 base, and the junction held 14 bases outside the gene matches. The CDR3 DNA reads as TGTGCCAGCAGCACGCGTCCCGGGACAGGGATGGGGAACACCGGGGAGCTGTTTTTT. It encodes CASSTRPGTGMGNTGELFF.

V usage is TRBV12-3 or TRBV12-4 and J usage is TRBJ1-1; no definite D call. Deletions cut 6 bases from V and 0 bases from J, with 8 bases between. The CDR3 has 13 amino acids. CDR3 DNA: TGTGCCAGCAGGCGACCGATGAACACTGAAGCTTTCTTT. It is translated as CASRRPMNTEAFF.

This clonotype was picked up many times. The V call is TRBV20-1, the J call TRBJ2-7; TRBD1 or TRBD2 may be the D gene (5 bases each). This CDR3 comprises 12 residues. Looked up from germline, CDR1 is DFQATT and CDR2 is SNEGSKA (reference sequence). V lost 4 bases and J 0 bases, leaving 7 bases between the germline ends. The CDR3 sequence is CSATGHSYEQYV. The CDR3 DNA follows: TGCAGTGCTACGGGGCACTCCTACGAGCAGTACGTC.

Many counts were recorded for this clonotype. The chain has TRBV10-1 and TRBJ2-3; D unresolved. There are 17 residues in the CDR3. Trimming stripped 0 bases from V and 8 bases from J, with 21 bases between. The V gene's germline CDR1 is WNHNN and CDR2 SYGVQD (reference sequence). The CDR3 DNA reads as TGCGCCAGCAGTGAGTCTGTAGGTAGCTCCTACTGGCGTACGCAGTATTTT. It specifies CASSESVGSSYWRTQYF.

This clonotype showed up just a few times. CDR3 residues: CASSQYPGQGGDTQYF. For the CDR3, the DNA is TGCGCCAGCAGCCAATATCCGGGACAGGGTGGGGATACGCAGTATTTT. V gene TRBV4-3 combines with J gene TRBJ2-3; 9 bases are shared with TRBD1. Germline V lookup: CDR1 LGHNA, CDR2 YSLEER. With V trimmed by 2 bases and J by 6 bases, 9 bases remained unmatched. There are 16 residues in the CDR3.

The V and J genes are TRBV3-1 and TRBJ2-1, with 7 nucleotides matching TRBD2. Germline V gene data show CDR1 as LGHDT and CDR2 as YNNKEL (reference sequence). Germline trimming cut 0 bases from V and 3 bases from J; bases unmatched to any gene: 8. The CDR3 covers 17 residues. DNA of the CDR3: TGTGCCAGCAGCCAAGATCTGGGACGGGGGGACTACAATGAGCAGTTCTTC. Its translation is CASSQDLGRGDYNEQFF.

This clonotype was seen many times. The chain has TRBV20-1 and TRBJ2-2; a weak D match, TRBD1 (5 bases). CDR1 and CDR2 (germline): DFQATT, SNEGSKA (reference sequence). The V and J ends lost 0 bases and 6 bases respectively, with 11 bases between them. There are 14 residues in the CDR3. The CDR3 nucleotides are TGCAGTGCTAGAGAAAAGGGGTTTTCCGGGGAGCTGTTTTTT. Translated, it gives CSAREKGFSGELFF.

This clonotype was observed a handful of times. The genes are TRBV4-3 and TRBJ2-5; 7 nucleotides align to TRBD1. J gave up 0 bases and V 3 bases, and 4 bases lay outside the gene matches. Germline assignment: CDR1 LGHNA and CDR2 YSLEER. The CDR3 extends over 15 amino acids. CDR3 sequence reads: CASSHLRGYQETQYF. The CDR3 DNA reads as TGCGCCAGCAGCCATCTCAGGGGGTACCAAGAGACCCAGTACTTC.

The rearrangement uses TRBV3-1 and TRBJ1-1; D not resolved. The ends were cut back, 4 bases at V and 0 bases at J, with 24 bases in the middle. The CDR3 covers 19 residues. Germline lookup yields CDR1 LGHDT and CDR2 YNNKEL (reference sequence). In DNA form, the CDR3 reads TGTGCCAGCAGCCTTTACCTCCAGAGACTGCCCCGAATGAACACTGAAGCTTTCTTT. This gives the protein CASSLYLQRLPRMNTEAFF.

A few counts support this clonotype. CDR3 amino acids: CASSYTSGVGTDTQYF. The DNA of the CDR3 is TGTGCCAGCAGTTACACTAGCGGGGTAGGCACAGATACGCAGTATTTT. The rearrangement links TRBV6-5 to TRBJ2-3; 10 bases match TRBD2. CDR1 and CDR2 from the germline V gene are MNHEY and SVGAGI. This CDR3 spans 16 amino acids. V dropped 2 bases and J dropped 1; count of bases not matched to a gene: 3.

The CDR3 DNA follows: TGTGCCAGCAGTGACGGACAGGGGGCTGGAAACACCATATATTTT. Protein sequence: CASSDGQGAGNTIYF. The chain recombines TRBV6-1 with TRBJ1-3; 10 nucleotides match TRBD1. J gave up 2 bases and V 3 bases, and 1 base lay outside the gene matches. The CDR3 loop spans 15 amino acids. Germline V gives CDR1 MNHNS, CDR2 SASEGT.

This clonotype was counted only a few times. The CDR3 sequence: CAWRLGQNYGYTF. CDR3 bases: TGTGCCTGGAGACTGGGGCAGAACTATGGCTACACCTTC. J is TRBJ1-2 and V is TRBV12-3 or TRBV12-4, with D possibly TRBD1 on 5 matching bases. The V end lost 11 bases, the J end lost 2 bases, and 15 bases lay between the germline ends. CDR3 length: 13 residues.